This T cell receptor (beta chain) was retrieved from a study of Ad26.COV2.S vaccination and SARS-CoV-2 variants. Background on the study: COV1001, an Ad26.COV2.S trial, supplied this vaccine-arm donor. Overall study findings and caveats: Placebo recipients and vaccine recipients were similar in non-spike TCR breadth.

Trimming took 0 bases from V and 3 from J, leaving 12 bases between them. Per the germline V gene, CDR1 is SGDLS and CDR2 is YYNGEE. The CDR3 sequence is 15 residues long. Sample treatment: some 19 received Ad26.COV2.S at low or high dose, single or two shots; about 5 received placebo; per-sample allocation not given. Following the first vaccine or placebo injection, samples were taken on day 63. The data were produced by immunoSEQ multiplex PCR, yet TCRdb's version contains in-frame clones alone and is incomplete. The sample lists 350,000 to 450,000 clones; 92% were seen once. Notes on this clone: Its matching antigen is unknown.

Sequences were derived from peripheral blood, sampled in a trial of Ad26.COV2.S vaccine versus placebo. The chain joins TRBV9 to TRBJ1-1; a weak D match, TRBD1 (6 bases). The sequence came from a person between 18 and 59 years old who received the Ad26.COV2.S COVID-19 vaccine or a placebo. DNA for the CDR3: TGTGCCAGCAGCGTAGGGTCACAGGGCGACACTGAAGCTTTCTTT. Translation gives CASSVGSQGDTEAFF. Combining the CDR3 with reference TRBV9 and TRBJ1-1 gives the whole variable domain DSGVTQTPKHLITATGQRVTLRCSPRSGDLSVYWYQQSLDQGLQFLIQYYNGEERAKGNILERFSAQQFPDLHSELNLSSLELGDSALYFCASSVGSQGDTEAFFGQGTRLTVV.